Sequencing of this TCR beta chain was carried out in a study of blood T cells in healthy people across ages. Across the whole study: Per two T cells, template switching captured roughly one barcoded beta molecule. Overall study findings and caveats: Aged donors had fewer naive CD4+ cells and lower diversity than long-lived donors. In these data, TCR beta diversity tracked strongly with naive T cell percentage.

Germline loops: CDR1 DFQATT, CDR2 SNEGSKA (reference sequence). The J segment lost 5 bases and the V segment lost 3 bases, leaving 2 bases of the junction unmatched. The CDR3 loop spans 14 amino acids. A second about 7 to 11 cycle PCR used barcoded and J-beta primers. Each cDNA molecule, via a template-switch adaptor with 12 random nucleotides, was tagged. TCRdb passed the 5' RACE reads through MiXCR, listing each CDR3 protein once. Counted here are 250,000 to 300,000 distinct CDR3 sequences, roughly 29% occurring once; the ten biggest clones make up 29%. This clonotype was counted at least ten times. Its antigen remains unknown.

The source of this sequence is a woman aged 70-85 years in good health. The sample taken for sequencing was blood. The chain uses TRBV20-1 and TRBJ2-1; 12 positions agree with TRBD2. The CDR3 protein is CSARRLAGDNEQFF. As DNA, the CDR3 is TGCAGTGCTAGGAGACTAGCGGGGGACAATGAGCAGTTCTTC.